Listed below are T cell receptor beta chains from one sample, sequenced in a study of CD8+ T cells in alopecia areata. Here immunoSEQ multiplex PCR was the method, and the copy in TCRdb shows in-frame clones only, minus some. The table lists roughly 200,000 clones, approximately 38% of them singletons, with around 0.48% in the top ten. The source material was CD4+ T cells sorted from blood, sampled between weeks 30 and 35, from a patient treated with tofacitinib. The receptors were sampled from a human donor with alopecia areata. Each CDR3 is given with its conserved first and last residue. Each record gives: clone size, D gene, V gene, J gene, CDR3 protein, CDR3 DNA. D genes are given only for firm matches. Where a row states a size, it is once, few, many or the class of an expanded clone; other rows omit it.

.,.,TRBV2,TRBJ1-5,CASMIRSGQPQHF,TGTGCCAGCATGATCAGATCGGGTCAGCCCCAGCATTTT
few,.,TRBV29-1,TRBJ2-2,CSVGFRQHTGELFF,TGCAGCGTTGGGTTCAGACAGCACACCGGGGAGCTGTTTTTT
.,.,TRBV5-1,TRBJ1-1,CASSLGTEAFF,TGCGCCAGCAGCTTGGGAACTGAAGCTTTCTTT
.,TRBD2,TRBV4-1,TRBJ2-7,CASSPGEGTYSSYEQYF,TGCGCCAGCAGCCCGGGGGAGGGCACATACAGCTCCTACGAGCAGTACTTC
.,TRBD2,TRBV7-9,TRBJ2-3,CASSVSGRALSDTQYF,TGTGCCAGCAGCGTTAGCGGGAGGGCCCTATCCGATACGCAGTATTTT
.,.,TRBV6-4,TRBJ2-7,CASTWYSGYEQYF,TGTGCCAGCACCTGGTATAGCGGCTACGAGCAGTACTTC
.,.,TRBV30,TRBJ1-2,CACLDRATQYGYTF,TGTGCCTGCTTAGACCGGGCCACACAGTATGGCTACACCTTC
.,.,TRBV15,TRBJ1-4,CATSRDAAGGDNEKLFF,TGTGCCACCAGCAGAGATGCCGCCGGTGGGGATAATGAAAAACTGTTTTTT
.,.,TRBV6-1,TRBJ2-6,CASSYHRAGANVLTF,TGTGCCAGCAGCTACCACAGGGCTGGGGCCAACGTCCTGACTTTC
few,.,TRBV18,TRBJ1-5,CASSPGAQPQHF,TGTGCCAGCTCACCAGGGGCTCAGCCCCAGCATTTT
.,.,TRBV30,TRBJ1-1,CAWSVRGGRGTEAFF,TGTGCCTGGAGTGTACGGGGGGGTCGAGGCACTGAAGCTTTCTTT
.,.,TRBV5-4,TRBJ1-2,CASSRDMNMNYGYTF,TGTGCCAGCAGCCGCGACATGAATATGAACTATGGCTACACCTTC
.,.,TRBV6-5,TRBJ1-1,CASSYSGGAFF,TGTGCCAGCAGTTACTCGGGGGGAGCTTTCTTT
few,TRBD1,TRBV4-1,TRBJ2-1,CASSRDRVPSPRHWQFF,TGCGCCAGCAGCCGGGACAGGGTACCCTCCCCGCGTCATTGGCAGTTCTTC
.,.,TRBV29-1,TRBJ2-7,CSIRQTATYEQYF,TGCAGCATTCGACAGACCGCCACATACGAGCAGTACTTC
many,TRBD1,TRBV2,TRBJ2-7,CASRRQGITYEQYF,TGTGCCAGCAGGAGACAGGGCATTACCTACGAGCAGTACTTC
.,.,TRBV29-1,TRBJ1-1,CSVAGAMNTEAFF,TGCAGCGTGGCAGGGGCTATGAACACTGAAGCTTTCTTT
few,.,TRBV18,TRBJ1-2,CASSPQSEQATGGYTF,TGTGCCAGCTCACCACAGTCGGAACAGGCCACCGGGGGCTACACCTTC
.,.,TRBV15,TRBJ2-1,CATSTTGNWANEQFF,TGTGCCACCAGCACTACGGGGAATTGGGCGAATGAGCAGTTCTTC
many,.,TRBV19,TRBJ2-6,CASRPLDASGANVLTF,TGTGCCAGTAGGCCGTTAGATGCCTCTGGGGCCAACGTCCTGACTTTC
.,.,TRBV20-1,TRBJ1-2,CSARDALGTF,TGCAGTGCTAGAGACGCCCTTGGCACCTTC
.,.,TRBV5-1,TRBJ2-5,CASSHTQETQYF,TGCGCCAGCAGCCATACACAAGAGACCCAGTACTTC
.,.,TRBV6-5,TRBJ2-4,CASNQGGSKNIQYF,TGTGCCAGCAACCAAGGGGGTTCCAAAAACATTCAGTACTTC
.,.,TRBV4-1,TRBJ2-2,CASSFLGELFF,TGCGCCAGCAGCTTTCTCGGGGAGCTGTTTTTT
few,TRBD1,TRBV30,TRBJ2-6,CAWSGDSGANVLTF,TGTGCCTGGTCTGGGGACAGTGGGGCCAACGTCCTGACTTTC
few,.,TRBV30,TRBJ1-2,CAWRQQGAFGYTF,TGTGCCTGGAGGCAACAGGGAGCGTTTGGCTACACCTTC
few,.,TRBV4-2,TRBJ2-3,CASSQGLADTQYF,TGTGCCAGCAGCCAAGGGTTGGCAGATACGCAGTATTTT
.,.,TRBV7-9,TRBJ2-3,CASSLGSLSTDTQYF,TGTGCCAGCAGCTTGGGGAGTCTTTCCACAGATACGCAGTATTTT
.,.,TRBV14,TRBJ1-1,CASSRSPPGGAWTEAFF,TGTGCCAGCAGCCGAAGCCCTCCGGGAGGGGCGTGGACTGAAGCTTTCTTT
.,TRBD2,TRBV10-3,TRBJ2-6,CAISDPGLAGAGANVLTF,TGTGCCATCAGTGATCCGGGACTAGCGGGGGCTGGGGCCAACGTCCTGACTTTC
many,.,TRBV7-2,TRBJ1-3,CASSSNTGVSGNTIYF,TGTGCCAGCAGCTCAAACACGGGCGTCTCTGGAAACACCATATATTTT
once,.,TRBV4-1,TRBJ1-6,CASSPRGATPLHF,TGCGCCAGCAGCCCTCGAGGGGCCACACCCCTCCACTTT
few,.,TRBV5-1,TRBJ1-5,CASSFTGATGQPQHF,TGCGCCAGCAGCTTTACCGGGGCCACCGGTCAGCCCCAGCATTTT
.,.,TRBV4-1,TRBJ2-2,CASSQGQFNTGELFF,TGCGCCAGCAGTCAAGGACAGTTTAACACCGGGGAGCTGTTTTTT
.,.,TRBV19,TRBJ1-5,CATTGTRGSYSNQPQHF,TGTGCCACAACCGGGACGCGGGGCAGCTATAGCAATCAGCCCCAGCATTTT
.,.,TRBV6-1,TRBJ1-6,CASSSREGNSPLHF,TGTGCCAGCAGTAGCAGGGAGGGGAATTCACCCCTCCACTTT
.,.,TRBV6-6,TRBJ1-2,CAISIDNYGYTF,TGTGCCATATCTATCGACAACTATGGCTACACCTTC
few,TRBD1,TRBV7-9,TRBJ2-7,CASSLVGQGGSYEQYF,TGTGCCAGCAGCTTAGTGGGACAGGGTGGTTCCTACGAGCAGTACTTC
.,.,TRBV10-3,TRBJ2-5,CAIFLSETQYF,TGTGCCATCTTCTTATCGGAGACCCAGTACTTC
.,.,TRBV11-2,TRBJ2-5,CASSPQGWQETQYF,TGTGCCAGCAGCCCTCAGGGATGGCAAGAGACCCAGTACTTC
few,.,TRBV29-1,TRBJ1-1,CSARSGLNTEAFF,TGCAGCGCCCGTTCGGGGCTGAACACTGAAGCTTTCTTT
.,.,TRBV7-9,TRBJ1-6,CASSLDVPNSPLHF,TGTGCCAGCAGCTTAGACGTCCCTAATTCACCCCTCCACTTT
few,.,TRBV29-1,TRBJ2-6,CSVPKSGVTLSGANVLTF,TGCAGCGTCCCAAAGTCGGGGGTTACCCTCTCTGGGGCCAACGTCCTGACTTTC
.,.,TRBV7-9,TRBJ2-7,CASSLVYSSYEQYF,TGTGCCAGCAGCTTAGTGTACAGCTCCTACGAGCAGTACTTC
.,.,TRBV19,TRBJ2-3,CASSYRDKDADTQYF,TGTGCCAGTAGTTATCGGGATAAGGACGCAGATACGCAGTATTTT
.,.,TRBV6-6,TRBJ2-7,CAHGGVVYEQYF,TGTGCACATGGTGGGGTTGTCTACGAGCAGTACTTC
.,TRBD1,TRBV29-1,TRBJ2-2,CSAVPGQGRPGELFF,TGCAGCGCCGTACCTGGACAGGGTAGGCCCGGGGAGCTGTTTTTT
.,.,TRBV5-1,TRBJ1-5,CASSPPAGQPQHF,TGCGCCAGCAGCCCCCCGGCCGGCCAGCCCCAGCATTTT
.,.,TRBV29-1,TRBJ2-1,CSVVRTRNEQFF,TGCAGCGTTGTTAGGACGAGGAATGAGCAGTTCTTC
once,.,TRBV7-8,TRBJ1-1,CASSLQGVEAFF,TGTGCCAGCAGCTTACAAGGGGTGGAAGCTTTCTTT
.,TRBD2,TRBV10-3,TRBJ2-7,CAISEIAGGDEQYF,TGTGCCATCAGTGAGATAGCGGGAGGGGACGAGCAGTACTTC
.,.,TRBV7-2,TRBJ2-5,CASSHDSQETQYF,TGTGCCAGCAGCCATGACAGCCAAGAGACCCAGTACTTC
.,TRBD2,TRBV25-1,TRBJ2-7,CASMGLAGAGEQYF,TGTGCCAGCATGGGACTAGCGGGAGCCGGCGAGCAGTACTTC